This T cell receptor (beta chain) was captured by sequencing in a study of cytomegalovirus exposure and HLA in healthy donors. Regarding the study as a whole: Later analysis showed most CMV-associated TCR beta chains appearing HLA-restricted. Per a prior analysis, the majority of TCR beta V segments were productive roughly 90% or roughly 30% of the time.

Use of 60 Vbeta and 13 Jbeta primers characterized the PCR. The repertoire was sequenced with immunoSEQ multiplex PCR; TCRdb's copy has only in-frame clones and lacks some. This table lists fewer than 45,000 clones. Nominally healthy donors provided the samples, though records likely missed some immune exposures. As for this clone: Its target is not known.

Sequencing was done on a sample of PBMCs. The origin of this receptor is a woman in her twenties or thirties in good health and CMV-seronegative.

The CDR3 DNA reads as TGTGCCAGCACCACTCGAGGGGAGGAAGACAATGAGCAGTTCTTC. As protein: CASTTRGEEDNEQFF. V is TRBV7-9 and J is TRBJ2-1; the D gene is possibly TRBD2 (6 bases). Trimming pared 7 bases from V and 5 bases from J, leaving 18 bases between. Germline V gene data show CDR1 as SEHNR and CDR2 as FQNEAQ (reference sequence). The CDR3 is made up of 15 amino acids.